This T cell receptor (beta chain) stems from a study of T cell changes during pregnancy in multiple sclerosis. The junction had 5 bases not matched to a gene; V was cut back by 1 base and J by 2 bases. This CDR3 has 16 residues. CDR1 is MGHRA, CDR2 YSYEKL, per germline. TCRdb's table, derived via immunoSEQ multiplex PCR, lists solely in-frame clones and lacks some. The data hold tens of thousands of clones, with 91% observed a single time. This receptor was identified in a female donor in good health, enrolled as a control in a pregnancy study. The specimen was peripheral blood, collected after pregnancy. The chain employs TRBV4-1 and TRBJ1-5; TRBD1 aligns across 7 bases. CDR3 coding DNA: TGCGCCAGCAGCCAAGTTACCAGGGGGGGCAATCAGCCCCAGCATTTT. Encoded protein: CASSQVTRGGNQPQHF.